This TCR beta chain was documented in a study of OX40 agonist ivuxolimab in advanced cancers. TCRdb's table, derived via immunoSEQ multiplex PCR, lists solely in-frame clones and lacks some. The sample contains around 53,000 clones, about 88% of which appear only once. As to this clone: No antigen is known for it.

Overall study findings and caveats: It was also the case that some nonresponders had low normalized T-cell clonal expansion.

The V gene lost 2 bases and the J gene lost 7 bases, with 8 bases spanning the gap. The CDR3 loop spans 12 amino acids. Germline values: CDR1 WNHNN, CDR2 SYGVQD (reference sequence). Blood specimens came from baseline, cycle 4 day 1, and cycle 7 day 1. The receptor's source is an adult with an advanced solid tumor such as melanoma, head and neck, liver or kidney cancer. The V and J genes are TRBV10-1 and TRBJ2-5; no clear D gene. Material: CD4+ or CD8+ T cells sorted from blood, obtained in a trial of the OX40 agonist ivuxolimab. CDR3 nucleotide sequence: TGCGCCAGCAGTGAGGAATATGGGACCCAGTACTTC. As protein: CASSEEYGTQYF.